This is a list of T cell receptor beta chains from one sample in a study of T cells in localized non-small cell lung cancer. Some clones are missing from TCRdb's copy, which holds only in-frame ones; the method was immunoSEQ multiplex PCR. The repertoire holds around 80,000 clones, around 80% seen once, with about a fifth in the top ten. This sample comprised PBMCs, obtained before any cancer treatment. All receptors derive from a man between 40 and 70 years old with stage II squamous cell lung carcinoma. The CDR3 runs from the conserved cysteine through the conserved F or W. Fields, in order: D gene, V gene, J gene, CDR3 protein. The D gene is left open where the match is weak.

>TRBD1|TRBV27|TRBJ2-7
CASSLSDRGAYEQYF
>-|TRBV30|TRBJ2-3
CAWSEEGLRSTDTQYF
>-|TRBV28|TRBJ2-1
CASRSYNEQFF
>-|TRBV27|TRBJ1-1
CASSLGGVVNTEAFF
>TRBD1|TRBV29-1|TRBJ2-1
CSVAGTGVEHEQFF
>TRBD1|TRBV19|TRBJ2-2
CASSSGQEAGELFF
>TRBD1|TRBV30|TRBJ2-2
CAWSGQGAIGELFF
>TRBD2|TRBV5-6|TRBJ2-5
CASSSGLAGAFSWETQYF
>TRBD1|TRBV28|TRBJ1-1
CASRLPGQGFAEAFF
>-|TRBV28|TRBJ1-5
CASRLASRGDSNQPQHF
>-|TRBV5-1|TRBJ2-7
CASGTGPTYEQYF